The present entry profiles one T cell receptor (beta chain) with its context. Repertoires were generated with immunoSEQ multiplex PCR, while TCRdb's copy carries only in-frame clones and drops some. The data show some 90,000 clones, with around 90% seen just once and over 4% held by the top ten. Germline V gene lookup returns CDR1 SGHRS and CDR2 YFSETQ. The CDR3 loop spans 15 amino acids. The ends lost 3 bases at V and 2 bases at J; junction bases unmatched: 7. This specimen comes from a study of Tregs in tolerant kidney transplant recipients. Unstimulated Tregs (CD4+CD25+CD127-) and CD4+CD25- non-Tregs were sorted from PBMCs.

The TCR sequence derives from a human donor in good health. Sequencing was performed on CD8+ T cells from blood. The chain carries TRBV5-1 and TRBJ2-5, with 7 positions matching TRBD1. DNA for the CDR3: TGCGCCAGCAGCTCCCGGACAGGTACTCAAGAGACCCAGTACTTC. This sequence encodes CASSSRTGTQETQYF.